What follows is one TCR beta chain and its context. The data were obtained in a study of PD-L1 blockade in urothelial cancer. Turning to the study itself: Specimens of blood held a median count of 141,255 T cells.

Time point given: peripheral blood 6 weeks after treatment start. Metastatic or locally advanced urothelial carcinoma was present in the patients. Sequencing was performed with immunoSEQ multiplex PCR; in TCRdb, only in-frame clones are kept and a portion is missing. Among 40,000 or so clones listed, approximately 82% were seen once. The sequences come from PBMCs, collected around atezolizumab (anti-PD-L1) treatment. This receptor was obtained from a man aged 55 to 70 with urothelial cancer.

The CDR3 DNA reads TGCGCCAGCAGCTTACTAGCGGGGGGGGTAAAAGAGACCCAGTACTTC. Its protein product is CASSLLAGGVKETQYF. The V call is TRBV5-1, the J call TRBJ2-5, with TRBD2 identical over 13 bases. This CDR3 spans 16 amino acids. From germline, CDR1 is SGHRS and CDR2 YFSETQ. Unmatched junction bases numbered 4, after V lost 2 bases and J lost 3 bases.